One and the same sample provided the 7 T cell receptor beta chains below, sequenced in a study of CD8 T cells in ankylosing spondylitis (dated by TCRdb to 2015 to 2018). Library construction relied on 5' RACE. Instrument used: Illumina HiSeq 2500. The raw public data were reprocessed by TCRdb itself: fastp quality trimming at Q25, MiXCR clonotype calling, in-frame beta chains only. All rows with the same CDR3 protein become a single entry with the most common DNA and genes. For this sample the table gives approximately 46,000 distinct CDR3 sequences, of which 11% were detected only once. About 1.4% of the sample belongs to the ten largest clones. Specimen: blood, either unsorted or a sorted T cell fraction (not recorded which). The receptors here all came from a male donor with ankylosing spondylitis or in good health (not recorded which).

This clonotype has more than one count but fewer than ten. This chain connects TRBV30 to TRBJ2-2; 8 nucleotides agree with TRBD1. The V gene end was trimmed by 3 bases and the J gene end by 6 bases; junction bases not matched to a gene: 6. Germline loops: CDR1 GTSNPN, CDR2 SVGIG (reference sequence). This CDR3 is 14 amino acids long. CDR3 nucleotide sequence: TGTGCCTGGAGCGAGGACAGGGTGGCCGGGGAGCTGTTTTTT. It translates to CAWSEDRVAGELFF. Combining the CDR3 with reference TRBV30 and TRBJ2-2 gives the whole variable domain SQTIHQWPATLVQPVGSPLSLECTVEGTSNPNLYWYRQAAGRGLQLLFYSVGIGQISSEVPQNLSASRPQDRQFILSSKKLLLSDSGFYLCAWSEDRVAGELFFGEGSRLTVL.

In this sample, this clonotype turned up many times. The chain has TRBV4-2 and TRBJ2-7, with 8 positions matching TRBD1. CDR1 LGHNA and CDR2 YNFKEQ come from the germline V gene. The length of the CDR3 is 16 residues. J was trimmed by 4 bases and V by 2 bases; bases with no gene match: 10. The CDR3 spells CASSQQLGTGEYEQYF. The CDR3, as DNA: TGTGCCAGCAGCCAACAACTTGGGACAGGTGAATACGAGCAGTACTTC.

Ten or more counts support this clonotype. The CDR3 DNA reads TGTGCCAGCAGCATGGGGCAAGATGAGCAGTTCTTC. As protein: CASSMGQDEQFF. This chain uses TRBV5-5 with TRBJ2-1; perhaps TRBD1 as D (5 bases). The length of the CDR3 is 12 residues. Per the germline V gene, CDR1 is SGHKS and CDR2 is YYEKEE (reference sequence). With 4 bases removed from V and 8 bases from J, the gap between germline ends came to 10 bases.

This clonotype was found many times. The chain carries TRBV3-1 and TRBJ1-1, with D uncertain. Trimming left V 3 bases short and J 0 bases short, with 11 bases between. The CDR3 sequence is 15 residues long. The V gene's germline CDR1 is LGHDT and CDR2 YNNKEL (reference sequence). The DNA of the CDR3 is TGTGCCAGCAGCCAGGAGCCGGGTGTGAACACTGAAGCTTTCTTT. As protein: CASSQEPGVNTEAFF.

This clonotype occurred many times. This rearrangement joins TRBV29-1 to TRBJ1-1; D is ambiguous. This CDR3 contains 12 residues. Per germline, CDR1 SQVTM and CDR2 ANQGSEA. Between the trimmed V and J ends, which lost 3 bases and 4 bases, there was a span of 9 bases. The CDR3 DNA follows: TGCAGCGTTGAGACCGCGGGCACTGAAGCTTTCTTT. This sequence encodes CSVETAGTEAFF.

At least ten counts were recorded for this clonotype. The chain recombines TRBV10-3 with TRBJ2-5; tentative D call: TRBD1 (6 bases). Trimming left V 3 bases short and J 5 bases short, with 16 bases between. CDR1 and CDR2 from the germline V gene are ENHRY and SYGVKD. The CDR3 extends over 15 amino acids. This chain's CDR3 is CAISDGGPQGETQYF. The CDR3 nucleotides read TGTGCCATCAGTGATGGGGGCCCCCAGGGTGAGACCCAGTACTTC.

This chain connects TRBV4-1 to TRBJ2-7; D may match TRBD1 or TRBD2 (5 bases each). The CDR3 totals 15 residues. Deletions cut 4 bases from V and 2 bases from J, with 15 bases between. CDR1 is MGHRA, CDR2 YSYEKL, per germline. CDR3 amino acids: CASSPRGSTTYEQYF. In nucleotides, the CDR3 is TGCGCCAGCAGCCCCCGGGGCAGCACAACCTACGAGCAGTACTTC.